The clone carrying this T cell receptor beta chain occurred a few times. The data are from a study of T-cell memory formation after mild COVID-19. The CDR3 runs to 13 residues. CDR1 is MNHEY and CDR2 is SVGAGI in the germline V gene. Trimming pared 2 bases from V and 7 bases from J, leaving 11 bases between. TCRdb itself ran the 5' RACE reads through MiXCR, one entry per CDR3 protein. Of roughly 280,000 distinct CDR3 sequences in the sample, roughly 8.2% were seen once. Sequenced material: PBMCs or a T cell subset sorted from them (not recorded which). The TCR comes from a man younger than 30 who had mild COVID-19 (a few samples of this study predate the infection). Cell type and time point are not known. This chain uses TRBV6-5 with TRBJ1-2, with unresolved D. The CDR3 sequence is CASSYNAWVGYTF. The CDR3 region has the DNA TGTGCCAGCAGTTACAATGCGTGGGTTGGCTACACCTTC.